This TCR beta chain was recovered during a study of early stage breast cancer tumors. Study results and caveats: Blood repertoires resembled normal breast more than tumor. Chain pairing and CD4, CD8 or FOXP3 expression were not captured. Most shared enriched TCRB sequences were commonly generated ones.

Per the germline V gene, CDR1 is SQVTM and CDR2 is ANQGSEA. V gave up 0 bases and J gave up 9 bases, with 12 bases separating them. This CDR3 has 13 residues. Each sample had two DNA replicates, roughly 0.5 ug blood or around 1.4 ug tissue. Assay used: immunoSEQ multiplex PCR; TCRdb lists only in-frame clones, some missing. The table records approximately 75,000 clones, 65% to 85% of them present only once. This clone was seen a single time. As yet, its antigen is unknown. This rearrangement joins TRBV29-1 to TRBJ1-5; possible D gene TRBD1, 6 bases. The receptor's source is a person aged 40 to 50 with breast cancer. The specimen was blood. As DNA, the CDR3 is TGCAGCGTTGAAGAGGGGGGGGCGGGGCCCCAGCATTTT. This codes for CSVEEGGAGPQHF.